The 23 T cell receptor beta chains reported below all come from one sample, sequenced in a study of graft-versus-host responses after intestinal transplantation listed by TCRdb under 2021. The library was generated by the immunoSEQ multiplex PCR assay. TCRdb provides this immuneACCESS table in a form limited to in-frame rearrangements. Some clones are lacking; in checked studies, under half of them reflect an unresolved V gene, and why the rest are absent is not known. The table for this sample lists tens of thousands of clones; more than 70% of them were counted only once. 0.55% to 0.8% of the sample belongs to the ten largest clones. No antigen has been assigned to these receptors. The time point label of this sample denotes: cells obtained before transplantation from donor or recipient. The sample was unstimulated CD4+ T cells sorted from spleen or lymph node cells, taken before transplant. All receptors come from a human donor who was the organ donor for an intestinal transplant.

The rearrangement links TRBV4-3 to TRBJ1-5; the D is unclear. Germline V gene data show CDR1 as LGHNA and CDR2 as YSLEER. The CDR3 totals 12 residues. V lost 0 bases and J lost 13, with 10 bases in between. The CDR3 sequence: CASSQEDGRQHF. As DNA, the CDR3 is TGCGCCAGCAGCCAAGAAGATGGGCGTCAGCATTTT.

V is TRBV5-5 and J is TRBJ2-5; tentatively, D is TRBD1 (5 bases). The CDR3 length is 14 residues. Trimming left V 0 bases short and J 4 bases short, with 10 bases between. Germline V gene data show CDR1 as SGHKS and CDR2 as YYEKEE (reference sequence). DNA for the CDR3: TGTGCCAGCAGCTTGGCCGGCCAGGGAGAGACCCAGTACTTC. Its protein product is CASSLAGQGETQYF.

This clone appeared once. This chain joins TRBV27 and TRBJ1-5; D may be TRBD1 (6 bases). The CDR3 is made up of 20 amino acids. CDR1 and CDR2 (germline): MNHEY, SMNVEV (reference sequence). V gave up 5 bases and J gave up 0 bases, with 26 bases separating them. The chain's CDR3 is CASSQKFWTVRKFSNQPQHF. The CDR3 region has the DNA TGTGCCAGCAGTCAAAAATTCTGGACAGTTAGAAAGTTTAGCAATCAGCCCCAGCATTTT.

V and J are TRBV28 and TRBJ2-1, with D possibly being TRBD2 (6 bases). The CDR3 runs to 16 residues. The V and J ends lost 6 bases and 2 bases respectively, with 17 bases between them. Germline V lookup: CDR1 MDHEN, CDR2 SYDVKM. The CDR3: CASSLLAGRPYNEQFF. The CDR3 nucleotides read TGTGCCAGCAGCCTCTTGGCGGGACGCCCCTACAATGAGCAGTTCTTC.

CDR3 protein: CASSSADRAYGYTF. In DNA, the CDR3 is TGTGCCAGTAGTTCTGCGGACAGGGCCTATGGCTACACCTTC. The J gene is TRBJ1-2, the V gene TRBV19, with TRBD1 matching 8 bases. CDR1 is LNHDA, CDR2 SQIVND, per germline (reference sequence). This CDR3 spans 14 amino acids. V shed 5 bases, J shed 4 bases, and the junction held 6 bases outside the gene matches.

V usage is TRBV10-2 and J usage is TRBJ2-7, with 7 nucleotides matching TRBD1. The germline V gene has CDR1 WSHSY and CDR2 SAAADI. CDR3 size: 14 residues. With V trimmed by 7 bases and J by 6 bases, 12 bases remained unmatched. The CDR3 DNA reads TGCGCCAGCAACTCCGACGGGACAGTAGTCGAGCAGTACTTC. Translation: CASNSDGTVVEQYF.

The chain carries TRBV6-1 and TRBJ2-2, with 7 nucleotides matching TRBD1. V was pared by 5 bases and J by 8 bases, with 8 bases of the junction left unmatched. The CDR3 extends over 14 amino acids. The germline V gene encodes CDR1 MNHNS and CDR2 SASEGT. The CDR3 coding sequence is TGTGCCAGCAGTCCCCGGACAGGAGCAGGGGAGCTGTTTTTT. Translation: CASSPRTGAGELFF.

The chain combines TRBV5-4 with TRBJ2-7; 7 bases align to TRBD1. Trimming at V came to 3 bases and at J to 4 bases, leaving 10 bases not matched to a gene. The CDR3 contains 15 residues. Looked up from germline, CDR1 is SGHNT and CDR2 is YYREEE (reference sequence). The CDR3 loop is CASSSTGRGSYEQYF. DNA of the CDR3: TGTGCCAGCAGCTCGACAGGGCGAGGGTCTTACGAGCAGTACTTC.

The gene calls are TRBV30 and TRBJ1-1; D might be TRBD1 (6 bases). This CDR3 is 13 amino acids long. The V end was cut by 4 bases, the J end by 3 bases, with 12 bases between. Looked up from germline, CDR1 is GTSNPN and CDR2 is SVGIG (reference sequence). CDR3 residues: CAWNKDRDTEAFF. The DNA of the CDR3 is TGTGCCTGGAATAAGGACAGAGACACTGAAGCTTTCTTT.

V usage is TRBV27 and J usage is TRBJ2-3; a possible D gene is TRBD1 (6 bases). The CDR3 length is 15 residues. V lost 0 bases, J lost 2 bases, and 9 bases lay in between. From germline, CDR1 is MNHEY and CDR2 SMNVEV (reference sequence). CDR3 sequence reads: CASSLSRTATDTQYF. The DNA of the CDR3 is TGTGCCAGCAGTTTATCCCGGACAGCCACAGATACGCAGTATTTT.

V usage is TRBV18 and J usage is TRBJ2-2; the D gene is possibly TRBD2 (6 bases). Trimming cost V 2 bases and J 5 bases, with 18 bases left between them. The CDR3 spans 17 residues. Germline V gene lookup returns CDR1 KGHSH and CDR2 LQKENI. CDR3 amino acids: CASSPRTGESGTGELFF. CDR3 coding DNA: TGTGCCAGCTCACCAAGGACGGGAGAATCGGGGACCGGGGAGCTGTTTTTT.

The chain employs TRBV28 and TRBJ1-5, with TRBD1 matching 10 bases. The CDR3 consists of 17 residues. Germline V lookup: CDR1 MDHEN, CDR2 SYDVKM. The V gene end was trimmed by 3 bases and the J gene end by 6 bases; junction bases not matched to a gene: 11. CDR3 sequence: CASSLSGQGLTGQPQHF. As DNA, the CDR3 is TGTGCCAGCAGTTTGTCGGGACAGGGGCTAACCGGTCAGCCCCAGCATTTT.

The J gene is TRBJ1-5, the V gene TRBV7-8; no clear D. The length of the CDR3 is 17 residues. With 5 bases removed from V and 9 bases from J, the gap between germline ends came to 26 bases. CDR1 is SGHVS and CDR2 is FQNEAQ in the germline V gene. The CDR3 DNA reads as TGTGCCAGCAGCCCCGAACCCGTTTACCGTCCCCCCGGGCCCCAGCATTTT. It encodes CASSPEPVYRPPGPQHF.

This sequence joins TRBV11-2 and TRBJ2-5; D ambiguous. V was pared by 1 base and J by 9 bases, with 12 bases between. The CDR3 runs 13 residues. The germline gives CDR1 SGHAT, CDR2 FQNNGV. The CDR3 loop reads CASSLVGPNPQYF. The CDR3 DNA is TGTGCCAGCAGCTTAGTTGGTCCTAACCCCCAGTACTTC.

V gene TRBV5-4 combines with J gene TRBJ2-3, with TRBD2 as a possible D gene (5 bases). Germline CDR1 is SGHNT and CDR2 is YYREEE (reference sequence). Trimming stripped 0 bases from V and 1 base from J, with 12 bases between. CDR3 size: 16 residues. The DNA of the CDR3 is TGTGCCAGCAGCTTGGAAGTGGGAGCTGGCACAGATACGCAGTATTTT. Amino acid sequence: CASSLEVGAGTDTQYF.

V and J are TRBV6-5 and TRBJ2-1, with D hard to call. Trimming removed 4 bases from V and 8 bases from J, with 12 bases in between. The CDR3 covers 13 residues. Germline CDR1 MNHEY, CDR2 SVGAGI. The CDR3 sequence is CASSFPGAHEQFF. CDR3 DNA sequence: TGTGCCAGCAGTTTTCCCGGAGCCCATGAGCAGTTCTTC.

In this sample, this clone turned up once. V gene TRBV4-1 combines with J gene TRBJ2-7, with 11 bases that match TRBD2. Germline CDR1 MGHRA, CDR2 YSYEKL. The CDR3 is 16 amino acids. Losses at the gene ends were 3 bases for V and 4 bases for J; bases not matched to a gene: 8. CDR3 amino acids: CASSQVPGLAVYEQYF. CDR3 bases: TGCGCCAGCAGCCAGGTACCGGGACTAGCGGTGTACGAGCAGTACTTC.

The chain joins TRBV11-2 to TRBJ2-1; 9 nucleotides agree with TRBD1. After removal of 5 bases from V and 10 bases from J, the junction contained 3 bases not matched to a gene. CDR3 length equals 12 residues. The germline gives CDR1 SGHAT, CDR2 FQNNGV. This chain's CDR3 is CASSDRGSEQFF. In DNA, the CDR3 is TGTGCCAGCAGCGACAGGGGGAGCGAGCAGTTCTTC.

The chain joins TRBV28 to TRBJ1-2, with 7 bases identical to TRBD1. Germline lookup yields CDR1 MDHEN and CDR2 SYDVKM. V lost 7 bases, J lost 5 bases, and 10 bases stayed unmatched. This CDR3 region has 14 residues. The CDR3 sequence: CASTLTGWGYGYTF. CDR3 DNA sequence: TGTGCCAGCACCCTGACAGGGTGGGGTTATGGCTACACCTTC.

The chain combines TRBV6-4 with TRBJ2-7, with 7 nucleotides matching TRBD1. From germline, CDR1 is MRHNA and CDR2 SNTAGT. The ends lost 2 bases at V and 5 bases at J; junction bases unmatched: 9. The CDR3 runs 15 residues. The CDR3 sequence: CASSDLKQGDDEQYF. The CDR3 DNA reads as TGTGCCAGCAGTGACCTTAAGCAGGGGGATGACGAGCAGTACTTC.

V is TRBV5-6 and J is TRBJ2-5; D perhaps matches TRBD1 (6 bases). The J call may be incorrect, as the DNA end agrees better with TRBJ2-7. The germline CDR1 and CDR2 sequences are SGHDT and YYEEEE. This CDR3 comprises 15 residues. CDR3 DNA: TGTGCCAGCAGCTTGTACAGGGAATCCCCCTACGAGCAGTACTTC. It yields the protein CASSLYRESPYEQYF.

The chain uses TRBV7-2 and TRBJ1-2; 10 bases match TRBD1. With V trimmed by 2 bases and J by 4 bases, 7 bases remained unmatched. Germline V gives CDR1 SGHTA, CDR2 FQGNSA. The CDR3 is 16 amino acids. The CDR3 nucleotides read TGTGCCAGCAGCTTACAGCCGGGACAGGGGAGCTATGGCTACACCTTC. This sequence encodes CASSLQPGQGSYGYTF. Complete variable domain (other parts from reference TRBV7-2 and TRBJ1-2): GAGVSQSPSNKVTEKGKDVELRCDPISGHTALYWYRQSLGQGLEFLIYFQGNSAPDKSGLPSDRFSAERTGGSVSTLTIQRTQQEDSAVYLCASSLQPGQGSYGYTFGSGTRLTVV.

This clone was detected only a few times. The J gene is TRBJ1-5, the V gene TRBV30, with D perhaps TRBD1 (5 bases). CDR1 is GTSNPN, CDR2 SVGIG, per germline (reference sequence). The V end lost 0 bases, the J end lost 7 bases, and 10 bases lay between the germline ends. This CDR3 spans 13 amino acids. CDR3 in amino acids: CAWSVQRGQPQHF. DNA for the CDR3: TGTGCCTGGAGTGTACAAAGGGGCCAGCCCCAGCATTTT.